This T cell receptor (beta chain) derives from a study of CD8 T cells in ankylosing spondylitis. The CDR3 is 13 amino acids. The V gene's germline CDR1 is GTSNPN and CDR2 SVGIG (reference sequence). V shed 2 bases and J shed 14 bases, with 16 bases lying between them. This clonotype appeared many times. The antigen is not known. Study outcomes and limitations: Prior work had noted some motif variants in reactive arthritis blood and synovial fluid. Disease-associated clones were reportedly significantly overrepresented in matched ankylosing spondylitis synovial fluid. One TCR beta motif, made up of about 8 highly homologous variants, appeared characteristic of ankylosing spondylitis blood.

Quantitative 5'-RACE with molecular barcodes generated TCR beta libraries. TCRdb recomputed calls from the 5' RACE reads with MiXCR, one row per CDR3 protein. The table records fewer than 80,000 distinct CDR3 sequences, roughly 5% of them present only once. The sample was blood, either unsorted or a sorted T cell fraction (not recorded which). The receptor comes from a male donor with ankylosing spondylitis or in good health (not recorded which). The chain employs TRBV30 and TRBJ1-6; no firm D call. This CDR3 reads CAWSPPGLWALHF. DNA of the CDR3: TGTGCCTGGAGTCCTCCGGGCCTTTGGGCCCTCCACTTT.